The T cell receptor (beta chain) under discussion was sequenced for a study of early T cells in non-severe SARS-CoV-2 infection. About the study: The study sequenced bulk RNA from unsorted whole blood, with chains unpaired.

Trimming took off 3 bases at V and 0 bases at J, with 6 bases between the two ends. This CDR3 comprises 15 residues. Unique molecular identifiers tagged individual cDNA molecules. TCRdb processed the 5' RACE reads anew with MiXCR; each CDR3 protein has one entry. This table has around 76,000 distinct CDR3 sequences, approximately 10% appearing once. Findings of the study overall: VDJdb-based matching was biased toward anti-spike CD8 responses and missed private and CD4 specificities.

Remarks on this clonotype: Its specificity is unknown.

The specimen was whole blood. This chain links TRBV12-3 or TRBV12-4 with TRBJ2-6; D is undetermined. This clonotype was obtained from an adult who was a healthcare worker with PCR-confirmed SARS-CoV-2 infection or an uninfected control (not recorded which). The CDR3 is CASSFVSSGANVLTF. CDR3 sequence (DNA): TGTGCCAGCAGTTTCGTCAGCTCTGGGGCCAACGTCCTGACTTTC.